The entry that follows covers one T cell receptor (beta chain) sequence. The TCR beta repertoire was assessed by survey-level immunoSEQ sequencing. Generated by immunoSEQ multiplex PCR, the TCRdb table keeps only in-frame clones and is missing some. This sample has approximately 50,000 clones, with approximately 93% found just once. The CDR3 covers 14 residues. Between the trimmed V and J ends, which lost 2 bases and 4 bases, there was a span of 11 bases. Germline V gene data show CDR1 as SGHTA and CDR2 as FQGNSA. This chain uses TRBV7-2 with TRBJ1-2; D not resolved. The sequence came from a man in his forties with rheumatoid arthritis. The material sequenced was PBMCs. CDR3: CASSLLSGSYGYTF. The CDR3 DNA reads as TGTGCCAGCAGCTTATTATCGGGTTCCTATGGCTACACCTTC.